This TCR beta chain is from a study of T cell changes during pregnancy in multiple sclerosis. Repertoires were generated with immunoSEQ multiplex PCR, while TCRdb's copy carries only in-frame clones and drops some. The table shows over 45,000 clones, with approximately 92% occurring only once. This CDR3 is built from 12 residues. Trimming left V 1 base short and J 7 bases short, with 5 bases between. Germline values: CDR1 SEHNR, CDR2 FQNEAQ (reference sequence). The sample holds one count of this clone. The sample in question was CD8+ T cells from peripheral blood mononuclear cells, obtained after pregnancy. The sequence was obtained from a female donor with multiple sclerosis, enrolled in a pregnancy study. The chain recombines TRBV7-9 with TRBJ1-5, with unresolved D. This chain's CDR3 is CASSLDRQPQHF. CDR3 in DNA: TGTGCCAGCAGCTTAGATCGGCAGCCCCAGCATTTT.